This T cell receptor beta chain stems from a study of cytomegalovirus exposure and HLA in healthy donors. This CDR3 region has 15 residues. Germline V gives CDR1 MRHNA, CDR2 SNTAGT. Trimming removed 2 bases from V and 7 bases from J; junction bases left unmatched: 7. PCR primers comprised 60 Vbeta and 13 Jbeta primers. Some clones are missing from TCRdb's copy, which holds only in-frame ones; the method was immunoSEQ multiplex PCR. The table lists 100,000 to 150,000 clones, about three quarters of them singletons. This sequence joins TRBV6-4 and TRBJ2-1; 8 nucleotides agree with TRBD2. Sequencing was done on a sample of PBMCs. The receptor's source is a man aged 25 to 40 in good health and CMV-seronegative. DNA of the CDR3: TGTGCCAGCAGTGACCTGGCGGGGGGCCTGAATGAGCAGTTCTTC. Residues: CASSDLAGGLNEQFF.